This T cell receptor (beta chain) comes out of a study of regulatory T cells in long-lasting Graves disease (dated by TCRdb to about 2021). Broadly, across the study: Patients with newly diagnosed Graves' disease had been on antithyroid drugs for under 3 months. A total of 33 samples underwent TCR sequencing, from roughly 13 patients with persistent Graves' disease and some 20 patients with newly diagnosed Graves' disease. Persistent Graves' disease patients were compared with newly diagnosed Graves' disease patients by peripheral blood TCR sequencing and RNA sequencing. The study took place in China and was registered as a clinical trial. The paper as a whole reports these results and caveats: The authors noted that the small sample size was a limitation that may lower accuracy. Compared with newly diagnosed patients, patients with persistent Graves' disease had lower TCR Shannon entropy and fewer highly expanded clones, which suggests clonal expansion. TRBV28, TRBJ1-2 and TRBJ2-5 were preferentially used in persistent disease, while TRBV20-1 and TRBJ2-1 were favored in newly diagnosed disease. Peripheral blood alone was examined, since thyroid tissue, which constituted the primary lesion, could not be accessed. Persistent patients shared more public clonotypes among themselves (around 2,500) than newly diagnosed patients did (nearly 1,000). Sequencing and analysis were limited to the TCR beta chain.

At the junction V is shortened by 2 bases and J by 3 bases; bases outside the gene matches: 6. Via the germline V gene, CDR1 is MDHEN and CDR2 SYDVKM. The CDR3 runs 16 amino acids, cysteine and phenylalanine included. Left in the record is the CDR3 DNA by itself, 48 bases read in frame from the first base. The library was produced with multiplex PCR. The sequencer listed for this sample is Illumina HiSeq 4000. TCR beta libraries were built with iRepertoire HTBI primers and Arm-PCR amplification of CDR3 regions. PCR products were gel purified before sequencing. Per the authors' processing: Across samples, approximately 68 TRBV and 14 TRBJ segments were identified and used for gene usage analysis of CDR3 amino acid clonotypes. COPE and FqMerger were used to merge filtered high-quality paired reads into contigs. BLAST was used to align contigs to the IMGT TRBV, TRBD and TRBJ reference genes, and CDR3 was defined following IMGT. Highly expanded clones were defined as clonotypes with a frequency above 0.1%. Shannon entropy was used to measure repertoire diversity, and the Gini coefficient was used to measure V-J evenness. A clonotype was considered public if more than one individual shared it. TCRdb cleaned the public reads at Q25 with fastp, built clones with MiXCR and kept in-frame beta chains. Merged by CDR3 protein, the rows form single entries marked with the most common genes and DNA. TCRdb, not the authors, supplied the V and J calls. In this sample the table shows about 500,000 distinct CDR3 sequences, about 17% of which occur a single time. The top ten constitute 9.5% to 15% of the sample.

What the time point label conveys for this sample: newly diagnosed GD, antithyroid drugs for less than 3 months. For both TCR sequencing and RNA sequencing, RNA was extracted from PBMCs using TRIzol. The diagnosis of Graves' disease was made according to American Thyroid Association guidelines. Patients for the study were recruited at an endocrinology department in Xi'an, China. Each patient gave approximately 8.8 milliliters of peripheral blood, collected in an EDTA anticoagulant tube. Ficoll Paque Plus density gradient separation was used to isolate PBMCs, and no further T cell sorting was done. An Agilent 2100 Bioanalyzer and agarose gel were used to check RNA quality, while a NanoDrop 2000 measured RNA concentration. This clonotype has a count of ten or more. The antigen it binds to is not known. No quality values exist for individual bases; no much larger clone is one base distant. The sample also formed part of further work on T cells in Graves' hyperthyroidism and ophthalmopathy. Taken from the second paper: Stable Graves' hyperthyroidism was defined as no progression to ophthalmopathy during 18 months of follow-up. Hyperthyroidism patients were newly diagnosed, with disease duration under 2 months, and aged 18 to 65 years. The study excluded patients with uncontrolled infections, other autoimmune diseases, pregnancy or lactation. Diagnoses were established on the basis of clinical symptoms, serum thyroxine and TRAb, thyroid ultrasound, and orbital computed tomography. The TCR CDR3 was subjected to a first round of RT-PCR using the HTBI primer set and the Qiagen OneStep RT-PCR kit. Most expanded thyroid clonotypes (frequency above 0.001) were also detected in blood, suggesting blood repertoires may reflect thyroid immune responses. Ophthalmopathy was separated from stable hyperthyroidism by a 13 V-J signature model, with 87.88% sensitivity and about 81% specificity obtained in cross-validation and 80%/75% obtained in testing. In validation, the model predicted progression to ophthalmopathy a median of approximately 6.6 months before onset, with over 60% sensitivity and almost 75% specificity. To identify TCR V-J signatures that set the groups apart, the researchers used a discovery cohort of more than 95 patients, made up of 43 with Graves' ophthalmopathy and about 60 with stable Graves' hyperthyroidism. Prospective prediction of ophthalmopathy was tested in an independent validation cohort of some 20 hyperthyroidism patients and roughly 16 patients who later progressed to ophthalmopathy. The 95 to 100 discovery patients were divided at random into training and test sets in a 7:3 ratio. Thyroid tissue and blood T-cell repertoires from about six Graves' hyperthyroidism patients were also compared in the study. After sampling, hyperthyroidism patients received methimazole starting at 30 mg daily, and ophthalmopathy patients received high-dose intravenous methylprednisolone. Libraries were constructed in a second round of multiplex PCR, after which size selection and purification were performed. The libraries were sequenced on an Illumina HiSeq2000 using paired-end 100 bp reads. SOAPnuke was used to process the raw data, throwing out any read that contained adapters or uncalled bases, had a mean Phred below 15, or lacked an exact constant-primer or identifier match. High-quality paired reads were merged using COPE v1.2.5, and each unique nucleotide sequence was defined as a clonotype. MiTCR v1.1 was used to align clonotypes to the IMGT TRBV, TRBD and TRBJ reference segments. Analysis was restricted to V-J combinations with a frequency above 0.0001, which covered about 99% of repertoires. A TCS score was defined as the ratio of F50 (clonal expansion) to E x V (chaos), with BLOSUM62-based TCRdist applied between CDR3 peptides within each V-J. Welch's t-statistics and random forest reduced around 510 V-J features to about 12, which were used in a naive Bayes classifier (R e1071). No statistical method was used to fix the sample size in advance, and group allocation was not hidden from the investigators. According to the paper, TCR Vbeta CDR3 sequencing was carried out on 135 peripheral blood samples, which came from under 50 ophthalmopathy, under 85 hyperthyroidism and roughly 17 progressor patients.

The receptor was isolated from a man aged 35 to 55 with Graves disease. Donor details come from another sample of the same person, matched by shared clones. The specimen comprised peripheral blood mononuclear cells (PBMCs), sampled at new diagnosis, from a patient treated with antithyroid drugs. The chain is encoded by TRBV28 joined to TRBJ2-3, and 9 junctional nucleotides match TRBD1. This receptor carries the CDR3 CASSLRQGGRTDTQYF. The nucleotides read TGTGCCAGCAGTTTACGACAGGGGGGACGAACAGATACGCAGTATTTT. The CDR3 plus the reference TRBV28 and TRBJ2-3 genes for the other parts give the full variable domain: DVKVTQSSRYLVKRTGEKVFLECVQDMDHENMFWYRQDPGLGLRLIYFSYDVKMKEKGDIPEGYSVSREKKERFSLILESASTNQTSMYLCASSLRQGGRTDTQYFGPGTRLTVL.